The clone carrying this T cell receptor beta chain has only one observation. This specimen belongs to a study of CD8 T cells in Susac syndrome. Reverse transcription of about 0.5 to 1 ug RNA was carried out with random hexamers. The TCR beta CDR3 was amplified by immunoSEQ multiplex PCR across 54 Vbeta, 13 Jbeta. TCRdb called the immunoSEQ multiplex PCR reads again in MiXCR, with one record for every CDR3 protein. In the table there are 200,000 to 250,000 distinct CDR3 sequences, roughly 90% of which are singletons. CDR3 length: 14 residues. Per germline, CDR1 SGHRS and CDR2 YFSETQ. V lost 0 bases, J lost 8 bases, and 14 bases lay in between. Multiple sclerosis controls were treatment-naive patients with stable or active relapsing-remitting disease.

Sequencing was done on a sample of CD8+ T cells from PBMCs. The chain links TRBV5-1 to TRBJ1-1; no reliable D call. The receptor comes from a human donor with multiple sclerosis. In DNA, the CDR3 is TGCGCCAGCAGCTTGGTTTCAGGACGAAGCGAAGCTTTCTTT. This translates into CASSLVSGRSEAFF.